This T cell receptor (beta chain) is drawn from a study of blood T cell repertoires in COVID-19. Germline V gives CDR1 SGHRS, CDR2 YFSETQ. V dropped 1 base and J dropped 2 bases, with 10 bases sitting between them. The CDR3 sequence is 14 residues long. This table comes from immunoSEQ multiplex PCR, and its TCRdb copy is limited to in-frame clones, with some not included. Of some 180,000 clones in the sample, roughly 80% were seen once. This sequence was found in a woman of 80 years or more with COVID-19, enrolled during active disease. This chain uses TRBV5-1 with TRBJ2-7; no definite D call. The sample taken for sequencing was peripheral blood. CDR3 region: CASSLSVSTYEQYF. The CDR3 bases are TGCGCCAGCAGCTTGTCAGTCTCCACCTACGAGCAGTACTTC. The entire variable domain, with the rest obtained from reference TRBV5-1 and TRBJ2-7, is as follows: KAGVTQTPRYLIKTRGQQVTLSCSPISGHRSVSWYQQTPGQGLQFLFEYFSETQRNKGNFPGRFSGRQFSNSRSEMNVSTLELGDSALYLCASSLSVSTYEQYFGPGTRLTVT.